Presented here are 17 T cell receptor beta chains from one specimen sequenced in a study of T cells in Graves' hyperthyroidism and ophthalmopathy. It was RNA transcripts that yielded the amplified TCR beta CDR3 regions. Initially, a first-round RT-PCR of the TCR CDR3 employed the HTBI primer set. TCRdb reprocessed the multiplex PCR reads with MiXCR, giving one entry per CDR3 protein. This sample has 40,000 to 55,000 distinct CDR3 sequences; about half occur once, and the top ten carry roughly a third. The sample taken for sequencing was peripheral blood or thyroid tissue (not recorded which). Every receptor here comes from a woman between 50 and 59 years old with Graves' hyperthyroidism.

The CDR3 loop is CAISRQGGVRRNQPQHF. CDR3 nucleotide sequence: TGTGCCATCAGTAGGCAGGGAGGTGTTAGGCGCAATCAGCCCCAGCATTTT. This chain joins TRBV10-3 and TRBJ1-5, with TRBD1 as a possible D gene (5 bases). CDR3 length: 17 residues. The germline gives CDR1 ENHRY, CDR2 SYGVKD. V lost 5 bases and J lost 2, with 19 bases in between.

Ten or more counts support this clonotype. The V gene is TRBV6-5, the J gene TRBJ1-2; tentative D call: TRBD1 (6 bases). V gave up 6 bases and J gave up 8 bases, with 19 bases separating them. Germline V CDR1 and CDR2: MNHEY, SVGAGI. CDR3 size: 14 residues. The CDR3 DNA is TGTGCCAGCAGATCCGCGGGGGCCAGATCCGGCTACACCTTC. Translating it yields CASRSAGARSGYTF.

The rearrangement links TRBV7-8 to TRBJ2-7; the match to TRBD1 covers 7 bases. The CDR3 is 14 residues long. CDR1 SGHVS and CDR2 FQNEAQ come from the germline V gene. The V segment lost 5 bases and the J segment 0 bases; nucleotides outside the gene matches: 4. CDR3 coding DNA: TGTGCCAGCAGCATCGGACAGGACTCCTACGAGCAGTACTTC. Amino acid sequence: CASSIGQDSYEQYF.

This clonotype was recorded at least ten times. The gene calls are TRBV30 and TRBJ1-1; no clear D gene. Germline CDR1 reads GTSNPN; CDR2 reads SVGIG (reference sequence). The CDR3 spans 13 residues. The germline V and J ends were trimmed by 1 base and 4 bases, with 10 bases remaining between them. The CDR3 is CAWSEEWGTEAFF. The DNA for the CDR3 is TGTGCCTGGAGTGAGGAATGGGGCACTGAAGCTTTCTTT.

At least ten counts were recorded for this clonotype. The chain carries TRBV4-1 and TRBJ2-2; 13 bases are shared with TRBD2. Trimming at V came to 0 bases and at J to 5 bases, leaving 6 bases not matched to a gene. Germline V gene lookup returns CDR1 MGHRA and CDR2 YSYEKL. This CDR3 has 18 residues. In nucleotides, the CDR3 is TGCGCCAGCAGCCAAGAGCCGCCGGGACTAGCGGGGACCGGGGAGCTGTTTTTT. Its protein is CASSQEPPGLAGTGELFF.

This clonotype has a count of ten or more. The gene calls are TRBV7-2 and TRBJ1-1; a weak D match, TRBD1 (5 bases). The germline gives CDR1 SGHTA, CDR2 FQGNSA. This CDR3 spans 13 amino acids. The V gene lost 4 bases and the J gene lost 8 bases, with 14 bases spanning the gap. The CDR3 DNA reads as TGTGCCAGCAGCTCAATGGGGGGGAGGGAAGCTTTCTTT. It yields the protein CASSSMGGREAFF.

This clonotype was seen many times. The CDR3 region has the DNA TGCAGTGCAGGACTAGCGGGAGGTGGGGCCAACGTCCTGACTTTC. Protein product: CSAGLAGGGANVLTF. The V gene is TRBV20-1, the J gene TRBJ2-6; 14 nucleotides agree with TRBD2. The germline CDR1 and CDR2 sequences are DFQATT and SNEGSKA (reference sequence). The V and J ends lost 6 bases and 3 bases, in that order; junction bases with no gene match: 1. CDR3 size: 15 residues.

In this sample, this clonotype turned up many times. The chain is built from TRBV7-3 and TRBJ2-2; perhaps TRBD1 as D (5 bases). The CDR3 is 13 amino acids. The V end was cut by 5 bases, the J end by 5 bases, with 9 bases between. Germline V gives CDR1 SGHTA, CDR2 FQGTGA. In DNA form, the CDR3 reads TGTGCCAGCAGCCCTCAGGGAACCGGGGAGCTGTTTTTT. Translated, it gives CASSPQGTGELFF.

This clonotype was seen ten or more times. This chain joins TRBV6-1 and TRBJ1-1; tentative D call: TRBD1 (5 bases). V lost 6 bases to trimming and J lost 6 bases, with 32 bases between them. The CDR3 has 19 residues. Germline values: CDR1 MNHNS, CDR2 SASEGT. CDR3 sequence (DNA): TGTGCCAGCAGGCCTCAGTCCGGGTACGGGGCGAAGATCTTCGCTGAAGCTTTCTTT. This sequence encodes CASRPQSGYGAKIFAEAFF.

The rearrangement uses TRBV6-2 or TRBV6-3 and TRBJ1-2; 7 nucleotides match TRBD1. CDR1 is MNHEY, CDR2 SVGEGT, per germline. The CDR3 contains 15 residues. V lost 5 bases and J lost 8; bases outside the gene matches: 14. The CDR3: CASSIATGSGAGYTF. Written as DNA, the CDR3 is TGTGCCAGCAGTATAGCGACAGGGAGCGGTGCGGGCTACACCTTC.

This clonotype was observed at least ten times. V usage is TRBV6-1 and J usage is TRBJ1-1; the D gene is possibly TRBD1 (6 bases). The CDR3 covers 14 residues. V was cut by 6 bases and J by 0 bases, with 11 bases left in between. Germline-derived CDR1 and CDR2 are MNHNS and SASEGT. The CDR3 bases are TGTGCCAGCAGCGAACAGGGTATGAACACTGAAGCTTTCTTT. Translation: CASSEQGMNTEAFF.

This clonotype came up many times. The chain uses TRBV27 and TRBJ2-7, with 7 bases identical to TRBD1. The germline V gene has CDR1 MNHEY and CDR2 SMNVEV (reference sequence). The V segment lost 4 bases and the J segment 2 bases; nucleotides outside the gene matches: 8. CDR3 length: 15 residues. CDR3 region: CASSYSGGETYEQYF. For the CDR3, the DNA is TGTGCCAGCAGTTACTCAGGGGGAGAGACCTACGAGCAGTACTTC.

There are many counts of this clonotype. CDR3 DNA sequence: TGCAGTGCTAGAGATCGGGACAGCCTTAATGAAAAACTGTTTTTT. Its translation is CSARDRDSLNEKLFF. V usage is TRBV20-1 and J usage is TRBJ1-4; 7 bases match TRBD1. Trimming cost V 0 bases and J 4 bases; bases outside gene matches: 5. The germline CDR1 and CDR2 sequences are DFQATT and SNEGSKA (reference sequence). The CDR3 is 15 residues long.

This clonotype showed up many times. J is TRBJ2-7 and V is TRBV6-1; D not resolved. Germline V gene lookup returns CDR1 MNHNS and CDR2 SASEGT. V lost 2 bases, J lost 0 bases, and 5 bases lay in between. The CDR3 is 13 residues long. The CDR3 DNA sequence: TGTGCCAGCAGTGAAAGTTTCTCCTACGAGCAGTACTTC. This codes for CASSESFSYEQYF.

In regard to this clonotype: Compared with germline, one end of the junction differs, possibly owing to a read error. The chain joins TRBV7-9 to TRBJ1-3; D is unclear. CDR1 and CDR2 (germline): SEHNR, FQNEAQ (reference sequence). There are 14 residues in the CDR3. CDR3 in DNA: TGCGCCAGCAGCCAGAGGAACTCTGGAAACACCATATATTTT. As protein: CASSQRNSGNTIYF.

This clonotype appeared many times. With a much larger clone just one base away, this may be a read error. The chain combines TRBV10-3 with TRBJ2-7, with TRBD1 identical over 8 bases. V dropped 6 bases and J dropped 9; count of bases not matched to a gene: 10. Germline V gives CDR1 ENHRY, CDR2 SYGVKD. The CDR3 loop spans 13 amino acids. The CDR3 DNA reads TGTGCCATCAGGGGAGGACAGGGTAACGGGCAGTACTTC. Its translation: CAIRGGQGNGQYF.

V and J are TRBV19 and TRBJ1-5; D remains ambiguous. Looked up from germline, CDR1 is LNHDA and CDR2 is SQIVND (reference sequence). V lost 4 bases to trimming and J lost 0 bases, with 7 bases between them. The CDR3 has 14 residues. The CDR3 is CASSTDVSNQPQHF. In DNA form, the CDR3 reads TGTGCCAGTAGTACGGATGTTAGCAATCAGCCCCAGCATTTT.